One and the same sample provided the 7 T cell receptor beta chains below, sequenced in a study of CD8 T cells in Susac syndrome. With random hexamers, 0.5 to 1 ug RNA was reverse transcribed. Each CDR3 protein is one row after TCRdb ran MiXCR on the immunoSEQ multiplex PCR reads. The data hold about 180,000 distinct CDR3 sequences, with approximately 94% observed a single time. Sequenced material: CD4+ T cells from PBMCs. All receptors come from a human donor with Susac syndrome.

This chain links TRBV24-1 with TRBJ2-1; no firm D call. The V end lost 4 bases, the J end lost 7 bases, and 10 bases lay between the germline ends. The CDR3 totals 13 residues. Germline values: CDR1 KGHDR, CDR2 SFDVKD. CDR3: CATSDPTRNEQFF. CDR3 DNA sequence: TGTGCCACCAGTGACCCGACGAGGAATGAGCAGTTCTTC.

The DNA for the CDR3 is TGTGCCAGCAGCGTAGCTTCCGGGCAAGAGACCCAGTACTTC. It translates to CASSVASGQETQYF. The V gene is TRBV9, the J gene TRBJ2-5; D uncertain. The CDR3 loop spans 14 amino acids. Trimming took off 0 bases at V and 2 bases at J, with 8 bases between the two ends. CDR1 is SGDLS, CDR2 YYNGEE, per germline.

V gene TRBV4-3 combines with J gene TRBJ1-6, with TRBD1 matching 7 bases. This CDR3 has 16 residues. The junction had 3 bases not matched to a gene; V was cut back by 0 bases and J by 4 bases. Germline CDR1 LGHNA, CDR2 YSLEER. The CDR3 bases are TGCGCCAGCAGCCAAGATGGGGGACAGTATAATTCACCCCTCCACTTT. Translation: CASSQDGGQYNSPLHF.

The genes are TRBV20-1 and TRBJ1-5; 10 bases map to TRBD1. Germline-derived CDR1 and CDR2 are DFQATT and SNEGSKA (reference sequence). The CDR3 has 14 residues. Trimming took 4 bases from V and 9 from J; bases not matched to a gene: 9. CDR3 residues: CSAIDRGLTGPQHF. The CDR3, as DNA: TGCAGTGCTATTGACAGGGGGCTCACGGGGCCCCAGCATTTT.

The CDR3 DNA is TGTGCCTGGAGTGTGTCAGGGGACTATGGCTACACCTTC. Translation gives CAWSVSGDYGYTF. This sequence joins TRBV30 and TRBJ1-2, with a possible D match to TRBD1 (6 bases). The germline CDR1 and CDR2 sequences are GTSNPN and SVGIG (reference sequence). V was trimmed by 0 bases and J by 3 bases, leaving 8 bases between them. The CDR3 loop spans 13 amino acids.

Only a few counts were recorded for this clonotype. The chain carries TRBV7-8 and TRBJ2-7; a weak D match, TRBD1 (6 bases). V dropped 5 bases and J dropped 9 bases, with 14 bases sitting between them. From germline, CDR1 is SGHVS and CDR2 FQNEAQ. CDR3 size: 12 residues. CDR3 coding DNA: TGTGCCAGCAGCCCCCTAGGACAGCGGCAGTACTTC. Protein sequence: CASSPLGQRQYF.

This chain connects TRBV7-8 to TRBJ2-7; 7 bases align to TRBD1. The junction had 4 bases not matched to a gene; V was cut back by 5 bases and J by 0 bases. This CDR3 is built from 14 residues. Germline assignment: CDR1 SGHVS and CDR2 FQNEAQ. The CDR3 nucleotides read TGTGCCAGCAGCACCGGGACAGTCTCCTACGAGCAGTACTTC. As protein: CASSTGTVSYEQYF.